This is a list of T cell receptor beta chains from one sample in a study of T cells in Graves' hyperthyroidism and ophthalmopathy. MiXCR, applied by TCRdb to the multiplex PCR reads, yields one record per CDR3 protein. This table holds a few hundred thousand distinct CDR3 sequences, about a fifth found once. The specimen was blood. These receptors were collected from a man between 18 and 35 years old with Graves' hyperthyroidism. CDR3s include the opening cysteine and the closing phenylalanine or tryptophan. A D gene is named only where the DNA matches it firmly. Some rows have no size entry. The others give once, few or many, or a class for an expanded clone.

clone_size	j_call	v_call	cdr3_length	d_call	cdr3_nt	cdr3_aa
.	TRBJ2-4	TRBV25-1	17	TRBD1	TGTGCCAGCACCGGAGGGACAGGGGATGTTGGCAAAAACATTCAGTACTTC	CASTGGTGDVGKNIQYF
.	TRBJ2-4	TRBV24-1	16	.	TGTGCCACCAGTGATATGGGGGGAGACGGCAAAAACATTCAGTACTTC	CATSDMGGDGKNIQYF
.	TRBJ2-5	TRBV7-9	15	.	TGTGCCAGCAGCACTAGGGACCTCTACCAAGAGACCAAGTACTTC	CASSTRDLYQETKYF
.	TRBJ1-2	TRBV24-1	13	.	TGTGCCACCAGTGCCTCTGGCTTGGGAGGCTACACCTTC	CATSASGLGGYTF
.	TRBJ2-7	TRBV5-1	14	.	TGCGCCAGCAGCTTGGTAGGGGGTTCCTACGATCAGTACTTC	CASSLVGGSYDQYF
many	TRBJ1-5	TRBV28	15	TRBD1	TGTGCCAGCAGTCCCTTGGACAGGGCTGGTCAGCCCCAGCATTTT	CASSPLDRAGQPQHF
.	TRBJ2-7	TRBV6-1	15	.	TGTGCCAGCAGTGCAACAGGCGACTGGGGCTACGAGCAGTACTTC	CASSATGDWGYEQYF
many	TRBJ1-2	TRBV5-1	13	.	TGCGCCAGCAGCTTGACGATAGGAGCTGGCTACACCTTC	CASSLTIGAGYTF
.	TRBJ2-5	TRBV30	17	.	TGTGCCTGGAGTAGAAACCAGCGGGGGACAGCCCAAGAGACCCAGTACTTC	CAWSRNQRGTAQETQYF
.	TRBJ2-7	TRBV20-1	12	.	TGCAGTGCTAGCGGGTTGGCAGACGAGCAGTACTTC	CSASGLADEQYF
.	TRBJ1-6	TRBV11-2	19	.	TGTGCCAGCAGCTTAGATAAATCGCGTTTTAGCTCCTATAATTCACCCCTCCACTTT	CASSLDKSRFSSYNSPLHF
.	TRBJ1-2	TRBV12-3/TRBV12-4	13	TRBD1	TGTGCCAGCAGCTTAGCAGGGGGCGGTGGCTTCACCTTC	CASSLAGGGGFTF
few	TRBJ1-6	TRBV28	13	.	TGTGCCAGCAAAGAGGGTTTGAGTTCACCCCTCCACTTT	CASKEGLSSPLHF
many	TRBJ1-1	TRBV12-3/TRBV12-4	13	.	TGTGCCAGCAGTTTGCCAGGGCTGACTGAAGCTTTCTTT	CASSLPGLTEAFF
many	TRBJ2-5	TRBV7-4	15	TRBD1	TGTGCCAGCAGCTCCCCCGCAGGGGGAGAAAAGACCCAGTACTTC	CASSSPAGGEKTQYF
few	TRBJ1-2	TRBV5-6	14	.	TGTGCCAGCAGCTTGCGTGATGGGCATGGTGGCTACACCTTC	CASSLRDGHGGYTF
.	TRBJ2-5	TRBV7-8	17	TRBD2	TGTGCCAGCAGCTTGCAAAGGAGGCGGGAGCTGGAAGAGACCCAGTACTTC	CASSLQRRRELEETQYF
.	TRBJ2-7	TRBV20-1	13	.	TGCAGTGCTATGATACAGGGTTCCTACGAGCAGTACTTC	CSAMIQGSYEQYF
many	TRBJ1-1	TRBV28	13	.	TGTGCCAGCATTCCCGCGTGGGGGACTGAAGCTTTCTTT	CASIPAWGTEAFF
.	TRBJ1-1	TRBV28	15	.	TGTGCCAGCAGTACTCACGGCACCTTGGGCGCTGAAGCTTTCTTT	CASSTHGTLGAEAFF
many	TRBJ1-2	TRBV6-5	16	TRBD1	TGTGCCAGCAGTTATGGACAGGGGGCGTATGCAGATGGCTACACCTTC	CASSYGQGAYADGYTF
many	TRBJ1-2	TRBV5-1	14	TRBD1	TGCGCCAGCAGCCCTACCAGGACAGGAGGTGGCTACACCTTC	CASSPTRTGGGYTF
many	TRBJ1-2	TRBV28	13	.	TGTGCCAGCAGTTTATCACGCAAGAAGCCGGACACCTTC	CASSLSRKKPDTF
many	TRBJ2-2	TRBV12-3/TRBV12-4	15	.	TGTGCCACCTCTGTTTGGGGGCGGGCGACCGGGGAGCTGTTTTTT	CATSVWGRATGELFF
.	TRBJ2-7	TRBV6-5	14	.	TGTGCCAGCAGTCAGTCGGGACGAGCCTACGAGCAGTACTTC	CASSQSGRAYEQYF
.	TRBJ1-5	TRBV4-2	16	TRBD1	TGTGCCAGCAGTCCACTAGGAGGGGGCGACAATCAGCCCCAGCATTTT	CASSPLGGGDNQPQHF
.	TRBJ2-2	TRBV28	15	TRBD2	TGTGCCAGCAGTGGCGGGGGGGCTGACACCGGGGAGCTGTTTTTT	CASSGGGADTGELFF
many	TRBJ1-2	TRBV29-1	13	TRBD1	TGCAGCGTGAAAGAGACAGGGCTAGATGGCTACACCTTC	CSVKETGLDGYTF
.	TRBJ2-5	TRBV11-2	12	.	TGTGCCAGCAGAAACAGCAAAGAGACCCAGTACTTC	CASRNSKETQYF
many	TRBJ1-2	TRBV12-3/TRBV12-4	13	.	TGTGCCAGCAGTCTTAGGGGGTTCCATGGCTACACCTTC	CASSLRGFHGYTF
.	TRBJ1-1	TRBV12-3/TRBV12-4	14	.	TGTGCCAGCAGTTTAAGTTGGCAGAACACTGAAGCTTTCTTT	CASSLSWQNTEAFF
many	TRBJ2-7	TRBV28	14	.	TGTGCCAGCAGGGGCCCATTAGGGTTGAACGAGCAGTACTTC	CASRGPLGLNEQYF
many	TRBJ1-1	TRBV28	13	.	TGTGCCAGCACCACCCCCGGGAACACTGAAGCTTTCTTT	CASTTPGNTEAFF
many	TRBJ2-7	TRBV11-2	17	.	TGTGCCAGCAGCTTAGAGCGACGGACAAGTACTACCTACGAGCAGTACTTC	CASSLERRTSTTYEQYF
.	TRBJ2-2	TRBV7-8	17	TRBD2	TGTGCCAGCAGCTACCCCCGGGGGGGGACCTACACCGGGGAGCTGTTTTTT	CASSYPRGGTYTGELFF
.	TRBJ2-5	TRBV6-5	14	TRBD1	TGTGCCAGCAGTTACCAGGGGGCGCAGAAGACCCAGTACTTC	CASSYQGAQKTQYF
many	TRBJ2-5	TRBV18	12	.	TGTGCCAGCTCACCGGCACAAGAGACCCAGTACTTC	CASSPAQETQYF
many	TRBJ1-1	TRBV19	13	.	TGTGCCAGTAGTATATCCCCCTCGGCTGAAGCTTTCTTT	CASSISPSAEAFF
many	TRBJ2-7	TRBV6-2/TRBV6-3	12	.	TGTGCCACCGTCCAGGGAGGCTACGAGCAGTACTTC	CATVQGGYEQYF
many	TRBJ2-7	TRBV7-9	14	TRBD2	TGTGCCAGCAGCTCGGGACTAGGATCCTACGAGCAGTACTTC	CASSSGLGSYEQYF
.	TRBJ2-5	TRBV2	15	TRBD1	TGTGCCAGCAGTTTCGACAGGGGTGCCCAAGAGACCCAGTACTTC	CASSFDRGAQETQYF
.	TRBJ2-7	TRBV10-3	15	.	TGTGCCATCTTCACCGTTGCGGCAGGCTCCTACGAGCAGTACTTC	CAIFTVAAGSYEQYF
.	TRBJ1-2	TRBV6-1	14	.	TGTGCCAGCAGTGAAGGGTTGCCTGCGAGCGGCTACACCTTC	CASSEGLPASGYTF
.	TRBJ2-7	TRBV6-2/TRBV6-3	15	TRBD1	TGTGCCAGCAGTTACCTTGGGACAGTCGTCTACGAGCAGTACTTC	CASSYLGTVVYEQYF
.	TRBJ2-1	TRBV6-1	17	TRBD1	TGTGCCAGCAGTGAAAACCCGGGACAGGATTCCTACAATGAGCAGTTCTTC	CASSENPGQDSYNEQFF
many	TRBJ2-2	TRBV12-3/TRBV12-4	12	TRBD1	TGTGCCAGCAAAACAGGGGCCGGGGAGCTGTTTTTT	CASKTGAGELFF
.	TRBJ1-1	TRBV12-3/TRBV12-4	17	.	TGTGCCAGCAGTTTAGTTATTATGGGACCGTGGAACACTGAAGCTTTCTTT	CASSLVIMGPWNTEAFF
.	TRBJ1-3	TRBV7-9	15	.	TGTGCCAGCGGCCCGACTGGAGGCTCTGGAAACACCATATATTTT	CASGPTGGSGNTIYF
few	TRBJ2-2	TRBV2	16	.	TGTGCCAGCAGTGATATTGGGGTGGCGAACACCGGGGAGCTGTTTTTT	CASSDIGVANTGELFF
many	TRBJ2-7	TRBV28	14	.	TGTGCCAGCAGTTTATGGGGACAGCGGGACGAGCAGTACTTC	CASSLWGQRDEQYF
many	TRBJ1-2	TRBV13	14	.	TGTGCCAGCAGCTTAGATCAGGGCGACTATGGCTACACCTTC	CASSLDQGDYGYTF